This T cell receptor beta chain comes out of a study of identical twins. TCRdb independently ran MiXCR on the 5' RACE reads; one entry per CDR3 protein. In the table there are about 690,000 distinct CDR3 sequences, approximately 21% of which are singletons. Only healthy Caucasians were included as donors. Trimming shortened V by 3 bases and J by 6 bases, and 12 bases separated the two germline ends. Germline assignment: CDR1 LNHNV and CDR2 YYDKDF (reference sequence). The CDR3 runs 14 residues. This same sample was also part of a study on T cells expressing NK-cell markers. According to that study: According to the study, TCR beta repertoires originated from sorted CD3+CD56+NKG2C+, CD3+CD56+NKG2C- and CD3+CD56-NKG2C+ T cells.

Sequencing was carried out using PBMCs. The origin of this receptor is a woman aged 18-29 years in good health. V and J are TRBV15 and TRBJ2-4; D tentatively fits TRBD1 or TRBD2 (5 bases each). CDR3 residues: CATSSRGDGNIQYF. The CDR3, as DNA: TGTGCCACCAGCAGCAGAGGGGACGGAAACATTCAGTACTTC.